This TCR beta chain was sequenced during a study of OX40 agonist ivuxolimab in advanced cancers. Turning to the overall study: The costimulatory receptor OX40 (CD134) was targeted by ivuxolimab, a fully human IgG2 agonistic monoclonal antibody. Patients were allowed to have had prior anti-PD-1, anti-PD-L1 or anti-CTLA-4 therapy, and about 40% of the dose-escalation patients had been treated with checkpoint inhibitors. Peripheral TCRbeta sequencing was intended to test whether TCR sequence diversity was altered and clonal T-cell expansion was caused by ivuxolimab. Intravenous ivuxolimab was administered to patients every 2 weeks at six dose levels: 0.01, 0.1, 0.3, 1.5, 3 and 10 mg/kg. Partial responses occurred in three dose-escalation patients, of whom one had hepatocellular carcinoma and two had cutaneous melanoma. In the dose-escalation cohort, roughly 82% of patients were male, and the mean age was around 65 years with a range of 23 to 79. Of the approximately 50 dose-escalation patients, hepatocellular carcinoma was present in about 20, melanoma in roughly 15, renal cell carcinoma in 9 and head and neck cancer in 9. The paper describes the monotherapy dose-escalation part (N = 52 patients) of the phase I trial of ivuxolimab. Study-level results and caveats: At doses from 0.1 to 3.0 mg/kg, clonal expansion was seen in both CD4+ and CD8+ blood T cells between baseline and week 6. Partial responders in the 0.1-3.0 mg/kg groups had among the lowest normalized peripheral clonal expansion, especially among CD8+ T cells. After ivuxolimab, more expanded clones were found on average in CD8+ T cells than in CD4+ T cells. Low levels of normalized T-cell clonal expansion were also seen in some nonresponding patients. The antigen specificity of the clonally expanded peripheral T cells was not determined.

Patients with autoimmune disease history or receiving systemic immunosuppression were excluded from the trial. Peripheral blood for TCR sequencing was collected from all dose cohorts at baseline, on cycle 4 day 1, and on cycle 7 day 1. Samples came from an open-label, multicenter, first-in-human phase I dose-escalation trial of ivuxolimab. The trial enrolled adults with locally advanced or metastatic head and neck squamous cell, hepatocellular, melanoma or renal cell carcinoma. Before TCR sequencing, CD4+ T cells and CD8+ T cells from peripheral blood were sorted into separate populations. Genomic DNA was extracted from sorted cells for sequencing of the TCRbeta CDR3 region. The immunoSEQ Assay was used for sequencing of TCRbeta CDR3 regions. Held by TCRdb, this immuneACCESS table contains in-frame sequences only and omits some clones. Under half of the omission traces to an unresolved V gene where checked; the cause of the rest is unknown. This sample holds tens of thousands of clones; about 73% were observed only once. The ten largest clones add up to approximately 5% of the sample.

The CDR3 covers 14 residues, taking in both the cysteine and the phenylalanine. Only CDR3 DNA is held: 42 bases, read in frame from base 1. Between the V and J ends, shortened by 1 base and 5 bases respectively, the junction contains 8 bases. CDR1 SGHTA and CDR2 FQGNSA are derived from the germline V gene. Points on this clone: Its antigen remains unidentified. The input lacks base qualities; no much larger clone sits a single base away.

Recombination connected TRBV7-2 to TRBJ1-4, with the D gene not clear enough to name. This specimen consisted of CD4+ or CD8+ T cells sorted from blood, obtained in a trial of the OX40 agonist ivuxolimab. This sequence was found in an adult with an advanced solid tumor such as melanoma, head and neck, liver or kidney cancer. CDR3 region: CASSLGRENEKLFF. The nucleotides are TGTGCCAGCAGCTTAGGGAGGGAGAATGAAAAACTGTTTTTT. The reference TRBV7-2 and TRBJ1-4 proteins fill in what lies around the CDR3, so the full variable domain reads GAGVSQSPSNKVTEKGKDVELRCDPISGHTALYWYRQSLGQGLEFLIYFQGNSAPDKSGLPSDRFSAERTGGSVSTLTIQRTQQEDSAVYLCASSLGRENEKLFFGSGTQLSVL.